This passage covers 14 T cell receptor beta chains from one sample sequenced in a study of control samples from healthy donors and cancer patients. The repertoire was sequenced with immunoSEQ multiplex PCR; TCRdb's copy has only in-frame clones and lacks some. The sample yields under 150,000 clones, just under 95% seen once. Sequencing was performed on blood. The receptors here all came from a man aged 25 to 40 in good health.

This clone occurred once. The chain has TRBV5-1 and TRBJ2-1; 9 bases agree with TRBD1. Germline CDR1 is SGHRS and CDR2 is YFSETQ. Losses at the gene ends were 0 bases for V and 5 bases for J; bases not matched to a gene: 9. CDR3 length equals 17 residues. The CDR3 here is CASSLGPPDRGNNEQFF. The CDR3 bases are TGCGCCAGCAGCTTGGGGCCCCCGGACAGGGGAAACAATGAGCAGTTCTTC.

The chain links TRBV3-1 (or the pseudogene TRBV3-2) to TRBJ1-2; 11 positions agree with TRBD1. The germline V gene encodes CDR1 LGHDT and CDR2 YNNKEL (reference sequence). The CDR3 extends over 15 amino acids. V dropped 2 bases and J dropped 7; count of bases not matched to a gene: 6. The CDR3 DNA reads TGTGCCAGCAGCCAACGCGGGACAGGGGGAGTTGGCTACACCTTC. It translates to CASSQRGTGGVGYTF.

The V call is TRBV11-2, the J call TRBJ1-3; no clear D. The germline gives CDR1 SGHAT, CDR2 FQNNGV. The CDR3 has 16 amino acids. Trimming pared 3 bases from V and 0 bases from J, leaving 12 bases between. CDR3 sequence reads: CASSLIGRYSGNTIYF. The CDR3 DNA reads TGTGCCAGCAGCTTGATCGGCAGGTACTCTGGAAACACCATATATTTT. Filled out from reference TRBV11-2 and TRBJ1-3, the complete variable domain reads EAGVAQSPRYKIIEKRQSVAFWCNPISGHATLYWYQQILGQGPKLLIQFQNNGVVDDSQLPKDRFSAERLKGVDSTLKIQPAKLEDSAVYLCASSLIGRYSGNTIYFGEGSWLTVV.

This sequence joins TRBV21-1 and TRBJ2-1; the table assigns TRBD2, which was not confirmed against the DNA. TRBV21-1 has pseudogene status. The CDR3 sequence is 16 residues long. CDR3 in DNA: TGTGCCAGCAGCAACGTCGGGAGGCCGAAATGCAATGAGCAGTTCTTC. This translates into CASSNVGRPKCNEQFF.

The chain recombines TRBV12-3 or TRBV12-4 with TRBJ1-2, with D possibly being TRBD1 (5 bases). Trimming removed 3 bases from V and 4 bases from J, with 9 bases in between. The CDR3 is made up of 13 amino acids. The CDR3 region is CASSFWGGYGYTF. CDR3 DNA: TGTGCCAGCAGTTTTTGGGGGGGCTATGGCTACACCTTC.

CDR3 amino acids: CASSQDLGGTTNYGYTF. CDR3 sequence (DNA): TGCGCCAGCAGCCAAGATCTCGGTGGGACCACTAACTATGGCTACACCTTC. The chain couples TRBV4-1 to TRBJ1-2; D is possibly TRBD1 (5 bases). V shed 0 bases and J shed 0 bases, with 14 bases lying between them. Per germline, CDR1 MGHRA and CDR2 YSYEKL. The CDR3 length is 17 residues.

CDR3 loop: CASSHHGNARTEAFF. The CDR3 region has the DNA TGTGCCAGCAGTCATCACGGTAACGCTCGCACTGAAGCTTTCTTT. The chain combines TRBV27 with TRBJ1-1; no clear D. Trimming stripped 5 bases from V and 4 bases from J, with 17 bases between. CDR1 is MNHEY, CDR2 SMNVEV, per germline (reference sequence). This CDR3 has 15 residues.

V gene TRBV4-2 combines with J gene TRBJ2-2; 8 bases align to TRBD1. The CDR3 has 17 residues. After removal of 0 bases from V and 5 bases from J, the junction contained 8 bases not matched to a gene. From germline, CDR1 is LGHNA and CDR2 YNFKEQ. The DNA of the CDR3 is TGTGCCAGCAGCCAAGATCGGCAGGGGGCGCGGACCGGGGAGCTGTTTTTT. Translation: CASSQDRQGARTGELFF.

The CDR3: CASSALMTGGYGYTF. DNA for the CDR3: TGTGCCAGCAGCGCCCTTATGACAGGGGGCTATGGCTACACCTTC. The chain joins TRBV2 to TRBJ1-2; 9 bases align to TRBD1. Germline trimming cut 6 bases from V and 4 bases from J; bases unmatched to any gene: 9. The length of the CDR3 is 15 residues. Germline V gives CDR1 SNHLY, CDR2 FYNNEI.

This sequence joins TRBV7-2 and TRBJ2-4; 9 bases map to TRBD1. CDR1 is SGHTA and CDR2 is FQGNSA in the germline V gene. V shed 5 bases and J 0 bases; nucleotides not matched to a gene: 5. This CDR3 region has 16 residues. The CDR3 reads CASSLGQGLAKNIQYF. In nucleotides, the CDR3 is TGTGCCAGCAGCCTCGGACAGGGGCTAGCCAAAAACATTCAGTACTTC. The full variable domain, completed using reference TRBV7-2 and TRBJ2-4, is GAGVSQSPSNKVTEKGKDVELRCDPISGHTALYWYRQSLGQGLEFLIYFQGNSAPDKSGLPSDRFSAERTGGSVSTLTIQRTQQEDSAVYLCASSLGQGLAKNIQYFGAGTRLSVL.

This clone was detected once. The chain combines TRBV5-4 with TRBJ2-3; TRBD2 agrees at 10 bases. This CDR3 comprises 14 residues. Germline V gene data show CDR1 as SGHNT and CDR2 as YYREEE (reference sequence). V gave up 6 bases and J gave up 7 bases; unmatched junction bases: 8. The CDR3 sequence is CASNPGTSVNTQYF. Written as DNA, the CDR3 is TGTGCCAGCAACCCCGGGACTAGCGTTAATACGCAGTATTTT. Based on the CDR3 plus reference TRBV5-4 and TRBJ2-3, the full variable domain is ETGVTQSPTHLIKTRGQQVTLRCSSQSGHNTVSWYQQALGQGPQFIFQYYREEENGRGNFPPRFSGLQFPNYSSELNVNALELDDSALYLCASNPGTSVNTQYFGPGTRLTVL.

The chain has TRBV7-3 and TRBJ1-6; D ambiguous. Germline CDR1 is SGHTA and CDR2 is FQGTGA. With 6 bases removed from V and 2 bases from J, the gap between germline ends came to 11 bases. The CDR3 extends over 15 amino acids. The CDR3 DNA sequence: TGTGCCAGCAGTTTCCGGCGACCCTATAATTCACCCCTCCACTTT. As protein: CASSFRRPYNSPLHF.

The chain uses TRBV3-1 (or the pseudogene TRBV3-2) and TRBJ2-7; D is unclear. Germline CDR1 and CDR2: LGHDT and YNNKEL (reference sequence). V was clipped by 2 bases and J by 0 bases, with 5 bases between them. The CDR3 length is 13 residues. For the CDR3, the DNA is TGTGCCAGCAGCCAACTCCTCTCCTACGAGCAGTACTTC. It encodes CASSQLLSYEQYF.

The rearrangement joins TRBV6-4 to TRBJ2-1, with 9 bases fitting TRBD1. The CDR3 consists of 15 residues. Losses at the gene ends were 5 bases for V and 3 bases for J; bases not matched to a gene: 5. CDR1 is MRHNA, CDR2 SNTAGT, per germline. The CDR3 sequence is CASSPDRGGYNEQFF. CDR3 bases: TGTGCCAGCAGTCCCGACAGGGGGGGCTACAATGAGCAGTTCTTC.